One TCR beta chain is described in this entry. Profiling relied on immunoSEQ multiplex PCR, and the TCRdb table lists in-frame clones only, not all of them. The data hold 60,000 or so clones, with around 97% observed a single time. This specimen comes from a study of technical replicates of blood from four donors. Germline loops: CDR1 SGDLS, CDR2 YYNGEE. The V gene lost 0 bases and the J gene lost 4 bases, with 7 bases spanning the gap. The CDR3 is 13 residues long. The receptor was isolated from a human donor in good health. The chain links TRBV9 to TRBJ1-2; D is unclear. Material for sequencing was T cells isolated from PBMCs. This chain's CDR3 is CASSVGRGYGYTF. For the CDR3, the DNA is TGTGCCAGCAGCGTAGGGCGGGGCTATGGCTACACCTTC.